A selection of T cell receptor beta chains follows, all from one sample in a study of regulatory T cells in long-lasting Graves disease. TCRdb fed the multiplex PCR reads into MiXCR, producing one record per CDR3 protein. Of approximately 500,000 distinct CDR3 sequences in the sample, roughly 21% are singletons; the top ten hold around 7%. Specimen: peripheral blood mononuclear cells (PBMCs), collected when the disease was refractory, from a patient treated with antithyroid drugs. The receptors here all came from a female donor with Graves disease. Both conserved end residues are part of each CDR3. A D gene is named only where the DNA matches it firmly. Not every row has a clone size; where given, it reads once, few, many or a size class.

CDR3 length	clone size	D gene	V gene	J gene	CDR3 protein	CDR3 DNA
12	few	.	TRBV12-3/TRBV12-4	TRBJ2-3	CASRPALDTQYF	TGTGCCAGCAGACCAGCTCTAGATACGCAGTATTTT
15	many	.	TRBV28	TRBJ1-1	CASSSRGALNTEAFF	TGTGCCAGCAGTTCGCGAGGGGCCCTGAACACTGAAGCTTTCTTT
16	many	TRBD2	TRBV28	TRBJ2-1	CASSPFSGLTYNEQFF	TGTGCCAGCAGTCCTTTTAGCGGGCTCACCTACAATGAGCAGTTCTTC
14	many	.	TRBV3-1	TRBJ1-5	CASSQGLDGQPQHF	TGTGCCAGCAGCCAAGGTCTTGACGGCCAGCCCCAGCATTTT
15	many	.	TRBV7-2	TRBJ2-7	CASSLNRADTYEQYF	TGTGCCAGCAGCTTAAATCGGGCGGATACCTACGAGCAGTACTTC
15	few	TRBD2	TRBV24-1	TRBJ2-1	CATSDRGLAGNEQFF	TGTGCCACCAGTGACCGGGGACTAGCGGGCAATGAGCAGTTCTTC
11	many	.	TRBV28	TRBJ2-7	CASRDSYEQYF	TGTGCCAGCAGAGACAGCTACGAGCAGTACTTC
12	many	.	TRBV7-9	TRBJ1-6	CASSLGGSPLHF	TGTGCCAGCAGCTTAGGGGGGTCACCCCTCCACTTT
16	.	.	TRBV7-3	TRBJ1-1	CASSLSGSQGAVIAFF	TGTGCCAGCAGCTTATCAGGATCCCAGGGTGCGGTGATAGCTTTCTTT
17	.	TRBD1	TRBV7-9	TRBJ1-6	CASSLAMGQGSNSPLHF	TGTGCCAGCAGCTTAGCGATGGGACAGGGCAGTAATTCACCCCTCCACTTT
15	.	.	TRBV11-2	TRBJ1-6	CASRKVGALGSPLHF	TGTGCCAGCAGGAAAGTGGGGGCGCTTGGTTCACCCCTCCACTTT
17	few	.	TRBV5-1	TRBJ2-2	CASSPLIGGPNTGELFF	TGCGCCAGCAGCCCCCTTATCGGGGGTCCGAACACCGGGGAGCTGTTTTTT
13	many	TRBD1	TRBV29-1	TRBJ2-5	CSVGTGGQETQYF	TGCAGCGTTGGGACAGGGGGACAAGAGACCCAGTACTTC
13	many	TRBD1	TRBV20-1	TRBJ2-7	CSAHTGQQNEQYF	TGCAGTGCTCACACGGGACAGCAGAACGAGCAGTACTTC
14	.	.	TRBV7-9	TRBJ2-7	CASSQLGGVYEQYF	TGTGCCAGCAGCCAGTTGGGCGGGGTCTACGAGCAGTACTTC
14	few	.	TRBV4-2	TRBJ1-1	CASSQMRGSTEAFF	TGTGCCAGCAGCCAAATGCGAGGAAGCACTGAAGCTTTCTTT
17	few	.	TRBV6-2/TRBV6-3	TRBJ2-1	CASSYIAVQRRSNEQFF	TGTGCCAGCAGTTACATTGCGGTCCAGAGGAGAAGCAATGAGCAGTTCTTC
15	many	.	TRBV12-3/TRBV12-4	TRBJ1-2	CASSTLRGTSYGYTF	TGTGCCAGCAGCACCCTCCGGGGGACCAGCTATGGCTACACCTTC
15	.	.	TRBV6-2/TRBV6-3	TRBJ1-2	CASSQNFQGTYGYTF	TGTGCCAGCAGCCAGAACTTCCAGGGGACCTATGGCTACACCTTC
15	few	.	TRBV5-1	TRBJ2-5	CASSLGPGGKETQYF	TGCGCCAGCAGCTTGGGCCCCGGGGGAAAGGAGACCCAGTACTTC
16	many	.	TRBV12-5	TRBJ2-5	CASGLEAGQAPETQYF	TGTGCTAGTGGTTTGGAAGCGGGACAGGCCCCCGAGACCCAGTACTTC
13	many	.	TRBV12-3/TRBV12-4	TRBJ1-5	CASSLALNQPQHF	TGTGCCAGCAGTTTAGCCCTCAATCAGCCCCAGCATTTT
14	.	.	TRBV6-2/TRBV6-3	TRBJ1-1	CASSRTLRTTEAFF	TGTGCCAGCAGTCGGACTCTCCGAACGACTGAAGCTTTCTTT
12	.	.	TRBV19	TRBJ1-1	CASNDLNTEAFF	TGTGCCAGTAACGACCTTAACACTGAAGCTTTCTTT
17	.	.	TRBV4-1	TRBJ1-1	CASSQDQARAGRTEAFF	TGCGCCAGCAGCCAAGATCAAGCTAGGGCCGGAAGGACTGAAGCTTTCTTT
18	few	TRBD2	TRBV2	TRBJ2-1	CASSDPSGGASKADEQFF	TGTGCCAGCAGTGATCCTAGCGGGGGGGCCTCGAAGGCCGATGAGCAGTTCTTC
13	.	.	TRBV4-1	TRBJ2-2	CASSQDPSGELFF	TGCGCCAGCAGCCAAGATCCGTCCGGGGAGCTGTTTTTT
14	few	.	TRBV2	TRBJ1-1	CASSPIRRGTEAFF	TGTGCCAGCAGTCCTATAAGGAGGGGCACTGAAGCTTTCTTT
14	many	TRBD1	TRBV28	TRBJ2-4	CASRLQGPRDIQYF	TGTGCCAGCAGGCTACAGGGGCCCAGGGACATTCAGTACTTC
13	.	.	TRBV11-2	TRBJ2-5	CASSIDVGDGQYF	TGTGCCAGCAGCATAGATGTAGGGGATGGCCAGTACTTC
16	.	.	TRBV20-1	TRBJ2-4	CSARTQTDIAKNIQYF	TGCAGTGCTAGAACCCAGACAGATATAGCCAAAAACATTCAGTACTTC
13	.	.	TRBV20-1	TRBJ2-7	CSARASVIYEQYF	TGCAGTGCTAGAGCCTCTGTTATTTACGAGCAGTACTTC
16	many	TRBD1	TRBV28	TRBJ1-6	CASSGITGVDNSPLHF	TGTGCCAGCAGTGGGATAACAGGGGTCGATAATTCACCCCTCCACTTT
17	.	TRBD1	TRBV7-2	TRBJ2-6	CASRNAGGFSGANVLTF	TGTGCCAGCCGAAACGCAGGGGGTTTCTCTGGGGCCAACGTCCTGACTTTC
15	many	.	TRBV28	TRBJ1-1	CASTSSIGRYTEAFF	TGTGCCAGCACCTCGTCGATCGGGAGGTACACTGAAGCTTTCTTT
15	.	.	TRBV7-8	TRBJ1-1	CASSPRAQMNTEAFF	TGTGCCAGCAGCCCCCGGGCCCAAATGAACACTGAAGCTTTCTTT
16	many	.	TRBV12-3/TRBV12-4	TRBJ2-2	CASSFGEDWATGELFF	TGTGCCAGCAGTTTTGGTGAGGACTGGGCCACCGGGGAGCTGTTTTTT
14	few	.	TRBV7-9	TRBJ2-7	CASSLPRNRDEQYF	TGTGCCAGCAGCTTACCTAGGAACCGCGACGAGCAGTACTTC
15	few	TRBD1	TRBV28	TRBJ1-5	CASSPDRGHSRPQHF	TGTGCCAGCAGTCCGGACAGGGGGCATAGTCGGCCCCAGCATTTT
13	many	.	TRBV28	TRBJ1-2	CASSNQGARGYTF	TGTGCCAGCAGTAACCAAGGGGCACGTGGCTACACCTTC
14	.	.	TRBV5-1	TRBJ2-7	CASSLYGSGHEQYF	TGCGCCAGCAGCTTGTACGGATCTGGCCACGAGCAGTACTTC
16	.	TRBD2	TRBV20-1	TRBJ2-3	CSARRRGGEHTDTQYF	TGCAGTGCTCGCCGGCGCGGGGGGGAACACACAGATACGCAGTATTTT
16	.	.	TRBV12-3/TRBV12-4	TRBJ2-1	CASSPETSIPYNEQFF	TGTGCCAGCAGTCCCGAAACTAGTATCCCCTACAATGAGCAGTTCTTC
15	few	.	TRBV20-1	TRBJ1-2	CSAHDWTGSSGGYTF	TGCAGTGCCCACGACTGGACGGGGAGTAGTGGGGGCTACACCTTC
13	.	.	TRBV5-4	TRBJ2-2	CASSTGSTGELFF	TGTGCCAGCAGCACGGGGAGCACCGGGGAGCTGTTTTTT
18	many	.	TRBV7-6	TRBJ2-2	CASSLVRGHSANTGELFF	TGTGCCAGCAGCTTAGTGCGTGGCCACTCAGCGAACACCGGGGAGCTGTTTTTT
14	few	.	TRBV5-1	TRBJ1-2	CASSLGGREKGYTF	TGCGCCAGCAGCTTGGGGGGCAGGGAGAAAGGCTACACCTTC
16	.	TRBD2	TRBV14	TRBJ2-2	CASSHRAGAPPGELFF	TGTGCCAGCAGCCACCGAGCGGGAGCCCCACCCGGGGAGCTGTTTTTT
11	.	.	TRBV19	TRBJ2-7	CASGRGYEQYF	TGTGCCAGCGGACGGGGCTACGAGCAGTACTTC
16	few	.	TRBV6-1	TRBJ2-7	CASSRFTGWAVYEQYF	TGTGCCAGCAGCCGCTTTACCGGGTGGGCAGTCTACGAGCAGTACTTC
17	.	TRBD1	TRBV11-3	TRBJ1-1	CASSSHPDRGLAIEAFF	TGTGCCAGCAGCTCCCACCCGGACAGGGGGCTTGCAATTGAAGCTTTCTTT
13	.	.	TRBV4-1	TRBJ2-7	CASSPKESYEQYF	TGCGCCAGCAGCCCTAAGGAGAGCTACGAGCAGTACTTC
14	few	.	TRBV9	TRBJ2-7	CASSVQGIGYEQYF	TGTGCCAGCAGCGTACAGGGGATTGGTTACGAGCAGTACTTC